This T cell receptor (beta chain) was sequenced for a study of cytomegalovirus exposure and HLA in healthy donors. In the PCR, 60 Vbeta and 13 Jbeta primers were used. The assay was immunoSEQ multiplex PCR, and TCRdb's table has in-frame clones only and misses some. Of hundreds of thousands of clones listed, 70% to 85% are singletons. V was pared by 1 base and J by 0 bases, with 7 bases between. This CDR3 comprises 14 residues. Germline lookup yields CDR1 MNHEY and CDR2 SMNVEV (reference sequence). Sequencing used PBMCs. This clonotype originated in a woman aged 40-49 years in good health and CMV-seronegative. This sequence joins TRBV27 and TRBJ2-7; no firm D call. CDR3 sequence (DNA): TGTGCCAGCAGTTTATATCGGAGCTCCTACGAGCAGTACTTC. Translation: CASSLYRSSYEQYF.